This TCR beta chain was recorded in a study of shared clonotypes between healthy human individuals. Method: immunoSEQ multiplex PCR; TCRdb's copy keeps in-frame clones and lacks some. The data show 2 million to 2.5 million clones, 90% to 97% seen once. Germline loops: CDR1 LNHDA, CDR2 SQIVND (reference sequence). The V and J ends lost 8 bases and 4 bases respectively, with 14 bases between them. This CDR3 contains 13 residues. This clonotype originated in a man aged 18 to 30 in good health. The chain carries TRBV19 and TRBJ1-2; D is possibly TRBD1 (6 bases). Sequencing was performed on naive CD4+ T cells sorted from blood. The subset: CD45RA+ positively selected. The CDR3 spells CASSLGGGYGYTF. The CDR3, as DNA: TGTGCCAGTTCGCTTGGGGGCGGCTATGGCTACACCTTC.